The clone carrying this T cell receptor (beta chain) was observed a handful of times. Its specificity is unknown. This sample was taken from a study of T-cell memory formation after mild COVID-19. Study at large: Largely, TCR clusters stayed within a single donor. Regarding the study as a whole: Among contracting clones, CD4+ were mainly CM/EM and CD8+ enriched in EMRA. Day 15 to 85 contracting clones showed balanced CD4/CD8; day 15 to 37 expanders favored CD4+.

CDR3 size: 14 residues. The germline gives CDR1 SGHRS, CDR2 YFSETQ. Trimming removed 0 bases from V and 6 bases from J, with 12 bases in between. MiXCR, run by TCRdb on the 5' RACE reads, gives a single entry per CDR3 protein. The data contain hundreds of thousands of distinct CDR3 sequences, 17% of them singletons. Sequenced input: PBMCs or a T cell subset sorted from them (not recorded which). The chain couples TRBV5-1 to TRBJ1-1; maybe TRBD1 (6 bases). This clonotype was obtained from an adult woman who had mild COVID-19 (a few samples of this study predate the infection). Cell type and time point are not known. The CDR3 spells CASSLADRTAEAFF. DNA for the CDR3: TGCGCCAGCAGCTTGGCTGACAGGACCGCTGAAGCTTTCTTT.